The rows below give T cell receptor beta chains drawn from one sample of a study of read filtering for tumor transcriptome and immune sequencing. Each CDR3 protein is one row after TCRdb ran MiXCR on the reads. The sample lists about 23,000 distinct CDR3 sequences; roughly an eighth were seen once. Sample: a population of CD138-negative cells sorted from bone marrow. These receptors all stem from a donor over 35 with multiple myeloma. The CDR3 runs from the conserved cysteine through the conserved F or W. D genes are given only for firm matches. Size is omitted from some rows. Given values are once, few, many or a class for expanded clones.

J gene	clone size	V gene	D gene	CDR3 protein	CDR3 DNA
TRBJ2-7	few	TRBV11-2	.	CASSLDGRASYEQYF	TGTGCCAGCAGCTTAGATGGACGCGCCAGCTACGAGCAGTACTTC
TRBJ2-5	many	TRBV10-3	.	CAISENQQETQYF	TGTGCCATCAGTGAGAATCAACAAGAGACCCAGTACTTC
TRBJ2-1	.	TRBV21-1	.	CASSHLRGSSYNEQFF	TGTGCCAGCAGCCACCTTCGCGGGAGTTCCTACAATGAGCAGTTCTTC
TRBJ2-7	.	TRBV7-2	.	CASSSGLVLYSYEQYF	TGTGCCAGCAGCTCCGGGTTGGTCCTTTATTCGTACGAGCAGTACTTC
TRBJ2-5	many	TRBV2	TRBD2	CASSAGLAGGYIETQYF	TGTGCCAGCAGTGCCGGACTAGCGGGAGGTTATATTGAGACCCAGTACTTC
TRBJ2-5	many	TRBV5-1	.	CASSPGDQTQYF	TGCGCCAGCAGCCCAGGGGACCAGACCCAGTACTTC
TRBJ2-7	many	TRBV7-9	TRBD2	CASSFLERDPSTEQYF	TGTGCCAGCAGCTTCCTCGAGCGGGACCCATCTACGGAGCAGTACTTC
TRBJ1-1	many	TRBV27	TRBD1	CASSPGTGGSEAFF	TGTGCCAGCAGTCCCGGGACAGGGGGGAGTGAAGCTTTCTTT
TRBJ2-7	many	TRBV28	TRBD2	CASSAGSSGGYEQYF	TGTGCCAGCAGCGCGGGAAGTAGCGGGGGCTACGAGCAGTACTTC
TRBJ1-5	many	TRBV20-1	TRBD1	CSARGQGAASNQPQHF	TGCAGTGCTAGGGGTCAGGGGGCGGCGAGCAATCAGCCCCAGCATTTT
TRBJ2-2	.	TRBV10-3	TRBD1	CAISESTGRTGELFF	TGTGCCATCAGTGAGTCGACAGGGCGAACCGGGGAGCTGTTTTTT
TRBJ2-6	many	TRBV5-1	.	CASSLEGFGANVLTF	TGCGCCAGCAGCTTGGAGGGGTTTGGGGCCAACGTCCTGACTTTC
TRBJ2-3	many	TRBV12-3/TRBV12-4	.	CASSLKGGGRAADTQYF	TGTGCCAGCAGTTTAAAAGGCGGGGGCAGGGCGGCAGATACGCAGTATTTT
TRBJ2-1	many	TRBV20-1	TRBD2	CSARDPSGRGDEQFF	TGCAGTGCTAGAGACCCTAGCGGGAGGGGGGATGAGCAGTTCTTC
TRBJ2-1	many	TRBV7-9	TRBD2	CASSGSSGRLFF	TGTGCCAGCAGCGGGTCTAGCGGGAGGCTGTTCTTC
TRBJ2-1	many	TRBV29-1	.	CSVPGHYNEQFF	TGCAGCGTCCCGGGACATTACAATGAGCAGTTCTTC
TRBJ2-6	many	TRBV20-1	.	CSAPDSESGANVLTF	TGCAGTGCCCCAGACAGTGAGTCTGGGGCCAACGTCCTGACTTTC
TRBJ1-1	many	TRBV19	.	CASSIQENTEAFF	TGTGCCAGTAGTATACAGGAAAACACTGAAGCTTTCTTT
TRBJ2-1	.	TRBV5-5	TRBD2	CASSSRLAALVEQFF	TGTGCCAGCAGCTCCCGACTAGCGGCACTCGTTGAGCAGTTCTTC
TRBJ2-7	.	TRBV20-1	TRBD2	CCATFSGRADEQYF	TGCTGTGCTACTTTTAGCGGGAGAGCCGACGAGCAGTACTTC
TRBJ2-1	many	TRBV2	TRBD1	CASNFPKTGDEQFF	TGTGCCAGCAATTTCCCTAAAACAGGGGATGAGCAGTTCTTC
TRBJ1-1	many	TRBV6-1	.	CASSEDWGAWVEAFF	TGTGCCAGCAGTGAAGATTGGGGGGCTTGGGTAGAAGCTTTCTTT
TRBJ2-7	.	TRBV20-1	.	CSAPLPSDEQYF	TGCAGTGCTCCCCTTCCCTCGGACGAGCAGTACTTC
TRBJ2-2	many	TRBV3-1	TRBD1	CASSRGRGITGELFF	TGTGCCAGCAGCCGGGGCAGGGGGATCACCGGGGAGCTGTTTTTT
TRBJ1-1	many	TRBV7-9	.	CASSSLMNTEAFF	TGTGCCAGCAGCTCCCTAATGAACACTGAAGCTTTCTTT
TRBJ2-1	many	TRBV5-1	.	CASSLQPESHYNEQFF	TGCGCCAGCAGCCTACAACCGGAATCGCACTACAATGAGCAGTTCTTC
TRBJ1-1	.	TRBV15	.	CATSSFGTGNPEAFF	TGTGCCACCAGCAGTTTCGGAACAGGGAACCCAGAAGCTTTCTTT
TRBJ2-1	many	TRBV2	.	CASSEVRTTDHEQFF	TGTGCCAGCAGCGAAGTTCGGACAACCGACCATGAGCAGTTCTTC
TRBJ1-1	many	TRBV5-6	.	CASSSPFTGGAEAFF	TGTGCCAGCAGCTCCCCCTTCACAGGTGGTGCTGAAGCTTTCTTT